Each of the 25 T cell receptor beta chains below was sequenced from the same sample in a study of preoperative IRX-2 immunotherapy in early breast cancer. The repertoire was sequenced with immunoSEQ multiplex PCR; TCRdb's copy has only in-frame clones and lacks some. The repertoire holds 3,000 to 4,000 clones, with 69% as singletons. Treatment of the sample: preoperative locoregional IRX-2 cytokine immunotherapy. The sequencing here drew on tumor tissue, taken before IRX-2 immunotherapy. All receptors come from a human donor with breast cancer.

This chain links TRBV5-1 with TRBJ2-7, with D unresolved. Germline CDR1 and CDR2: SGHRS and YFSETQ. The ends were cut back, 4 bases at V and 1 base at J, with 15 bases in the middle. This CDR3 spans 15 amino acids. The CDR3: CASSPPIRSSYEQYF. Written as DNA, the CDR3 is TGCGCCAGCAGCCCCCCTATCCGCAGTTCCTACGAGCAGTACTTC. The variable domain in full, with the rest retrieved from reference TRBV5-1 and TRBJ2-7, is KAGVTQTPRYLIKTRGQQVTLSCSPISGHRSVSWYQQTPGQGLQFLFEYFSETQRNKGNFPGRFSGRQFSNSRSEMNVSTLELGDSALYLCASSPPIRSSYEQYFGPGTRLTVT.

To note about this clone: One end of the junction fails to match germline, which may point to a read error. V gene TRBV6-8 combines with J gene TRBJ2-7; D might be TRBD1 (5 bases). The CDR3 is made up of 13 amino acids. Germline CDR1 is MNHGY and CDR2 is SAAAGT. CDR3 region: CAISVGQTYEQYF. As DNA, the CDR3 is TGTGCCATCAGTGTTGGACAAACCTACGAGCAGTACTTC.

The chain is built from TRBV19 and TRBJ1-6; D is ambiguous. Deletions cut 1 base from V and 7 bases from J, with 8 bases between. The CDR3 runs to 14 residues. The germline V gene has CDR1 LNHDA and CDR2 SQIVND (reference sequence). This chain's CDR3 is CASSIAGVNSPLHF. DNA for the CDR3: TGTGCCAGTAGTATAGCCGGAGTGAATTCACCCCTCCACTTT.

The chain employs TRBV30 and TRBJ2-1; D tentatively fits TRBD1 or TRBD2 (5 bases each). CDR1 is GTSNPN, CDR2 SVGIG, per germline (reference sequence). V was trimmed by 3 bases and J by 1 base, leaving 13 bases between them. This CDR3 is built from 15 residues. The DNA for the CDR3 is TGTGCCTGGAGCCCCGGGACCCCTTCCTACAATGAGCAGTTCTTC. It translates to CAWSPGTPSYNEQFF.

The chain uses TRBV14 and TRBJ2-1; D is uncertain. The germline V and J ends were trimmed by 2 bases and 5 bases, with 7 bases remaining between them. The germline V gene has CDR1 SGHDN and CDR2 FVKESK. This CDR3 region has 13 residues. DNA for the CDR3: TGTGCCAGCAGCCAATTCCAGAACAATGAGCAGTTCTTC. This gives the protein CASSQFQNNEQFF.

This clone was recorded only once. The CDR3 reads CAWSWGGNQETQYF. The CDR3 bases are TGTGCCTGGTCCTGGGGAGGGAACCAAGAGACCCAGTACTTC. V gene TRBV30 combines with J gene TRBJ2-5; TRBD2 matches at 7 bases. The germline CDR1 and CDR2 sequences are GTSNPN and SVGIG (reference sequence). This CDR3 region has 14 residues. V lost 5 bases to trimming and J lost 0 bases; unmatched junction nucleotides: 6.

The V and J genes are TRBV1 and TRBJ2-7; TRBD2, the table's D call, lacks a check against the DNA. TRBV1 represents a pseudogene. This CDR3 is built from 14 residues. The CDR3 DNA reads as TGCGCCAGCAGCCAAGGCACCCAACTTTACGAGCAGTACTTC. Amino acid sequence: CASSQGTQLYEQYF.

The chain carries TRBV7-6 and TRBJ1-1, with a tentative D call TRBD1 (5 bases). The CDR3 sequence is 14 residues long. From germline, CDR1 is SGHVS and CDR2 FNYEAQ. Trimming shortened V by 5 bases and J by 4 bases, and 14 bases separated the two germline ends. CDR3 bases: TGTGCCAGCAGCCAAGAGGGGTATGGCACTGAAGCTTTCTTT. It is translated as CASSQEGYGTEAFF.

A single count supports this clone. This sequence joins TRBV11-3 and TRBJ1-4; D uncertain. Trimming pared 6 bases from V and 3 bases from J, leaving 17 bases between. This CDR3 contains 16 residues. CDR1 and CDR2 from the germline V gene are SGHNT and YENEEA. This chain's CDR3 is CASSRIWYGSNEKLFF. CDR3 in DNA: TGTGCCAGCAGTAGGATTTGGTACGGATCTAATGAAAAACTGTTTTTT.

The CDR3 protein is CASSRAGEVYNEQFF. Here the CDR3 DNA reads TGCGCCAGCAGCCGAGCGGGAGAAGTCTACAATGAGCAGTTCTTC. The gene calls are TRBV23-1 and TRBJ2-1; 8 positions agree with TRBD2. TRBV23-1 is placed among ORFs of uncertain function. The V and J ends lost 6 bases and 3 bases, in that order; junction bases with no gene match: 7. The CDR3 has 15 amino acids.

This clone was detected once. The V and J genes are TRBV6-8 and TRBJ2-2; TRBD1 aligns across 9 bases. The CDR3 has 18 residues. The J segment lost 1 base and the V segment lost 0 bases, leaving 6 bases of the junction unmatched. Germline V gene sequence: CDR1 MNHGY, CDR2 SAAAGT. The CDR3 is CASSYSTWDRENTGELFF. DNA of the CDR3: TGTGCCAGCAGTTACTCGACATGGGACAGGGAGAACACCGGGGAGCTGTTTTTT.

The chain employs TRBV30 and TRBJ1-1; D remains unclear. The CDR3 extends over 12 amino acids. The ends were cut back, 0 bases at V and 7 bases at J, with 9 bases in the middle. Germline V gene lookup returns CDR1 GTSNPN and CDR2 SVGIG (reference sequence). CDR3 sequence reads: CAWSVGWREAFF. The DNA of the CDR3 is TGTGCCTGGAGTGTGGGGTGGCGTGAAGCTTTCTTT. The full variable domain, rest sourced from reference TRBV30 and TRBJ1-1, is SQTIHQWPATLVQPVGSPLSLECTVEGTSNPNLYWYRQAAGRGLQLLFYSVGIGQISSEVPQNLSASRPQDRQFILSSKKLLLSDSGFYLCAWSVGWREAFFGQGTRLTVV.

This chain uses TRBV6-1 with TRBJ2-5; 7 nucleotides line up with TRBD1. Trimming cost V 1 base and J 5 bases; bases outside gene matches: 4. The length of the CDR3 is 14 residues. Germline V gene data show CDR1 as MNHNS and CDR2 as SASEGT. The CDR3: CASSEDRGWETQYF. DNA of the CDR3: TGTGCCAGCAGTGAAGACAGGGGATGGGAGACCCAGTACTTC.

The chain is built from TRBV5-1 and TRBJ1-2; 9 bases map to TRBD1. The length of the CDR3 is 15 residues. Germline lookup yields CDR1 SGHRS and CDR2 YFSETQ. The junction had 12 bases not matched to a gene; V was cut back by 4 bases and J by 8 bases. CDR3: CASSPSGTGPLGYTF. DNA for the CDR3: TGCGCCAGCAGCCCCTCCGGGACAGGGCCTCTAGGCTACACCTTC.

The chain employs TRBV5-1 and TRBJ2-5, with 11 positions matching TRBD2. Germline CDR1 is SGHRS and CDR2 is YFSETQ. J gave up 9 bases and V 4 bases, and 11 bases lay outside the gene matches. CDR3 length equals 15 residues. The CDR3 bases are TGCGCCAGCAGCGTTAGCGGGGGGGTCGTCTCGTCCCAGTACTTC. The encoded protein is CASSVSGGVVSSQYF. The full variable domain, with the rest looked up from reference TRBV5-1 and TRBJ2-5, is KAGVTQTPRYLIKTRGQQVTLSCSPISGHRSVSWYQQTPGQGLQFLFEYFSETQRNKGNFPGRFSGRQFSNSRSEMNVSTLELGDSALYLCASSVSGGVVSSQYFGPGTRLLVL.

The rearrangement joins TRBV6-8 to TRBJ2-3, with 7 nucleotides matching TRBD2. The germline V gene encodes CDR1 MNHGY and CDR2 SAAAGT. The CDR3 has 14 amino acids. Trimming cost V 6 bases and J 10 bases; bases outside gene matches: 13. CDR3 nucleotides: TGTGCCAGCAGGATGTCGGCTAGCGGCCCGGCGCAGTATTTT. Residues: CASRMSASGPAQYF.

The genes are TRBV11-3 and TRBJ2-2, with a weak D call TRBD2 (5 bases). This CDR3 has 14 residues. Between the trimmed V and J ends, which lost 4 bases and 3 bases, there was a span of 9 bases. Germline assignment: CDR1 SGHNT and CDR2 YENEEA. The CDR3 bases are TGTGCCAGCAGCTCCAAGGACTACACCGGGGAGCTGTTTTTT. This translates into CASSSKDYTGELFF.

DNA of the CDR3: TGTGCCAGCAGCTCCCTTCGGCAGACCTATGGCTACACCTTC. Protein sequence: CASSSLRQTYGYTF. The chain recombines TRBV11-3 with TRBJ1-2; no clear D gene. In germline, CDR1 is SGHNT, CDR2 YENEEA. The CDR3 runs 14 residues. V dropped 4 bases and J dropped 4 bases, with 13 bases sitting between them.

By sample share, this clone is medium-sized. The CDR3 sequence: CATSRETGQHYEQYF. The CDR3 DNA reads TGTGCCACCAGCAGAGAGACGGGACAACACTACGAGCAGTACTTC. The V and J genes are TRBV15 and TRBJ2-7, with D possibly being TRBD1 (6 bases). The germline V and J ends were trimmed by 0 bases and 3 bases, with 12 bases remaining between them. The length of the CDR3 is 15 residues. Germline V CDR1 and CDR2: LNHNV, YYDKDF (reference sequence).

V usage is TRBV18 and J usage is TRBJ1-1; D might be TRBD1 (5 bases). CDR3 length: 15 amino acids. CDR1 and CDR2 (germline): KGHSH, LQKENI. Trimming removed 1 base from V and 4 bases from J, with 13 bases in between. The CDR3 nucleotides are TGTGCCAGCTCACCACAGGGGTTGGAATCCACTGAAGCTTTCTTT. This codes for CASSPQGLESTEAFF.

The chain links TRBV18 to TRBJ2-5, with TRBD1 as a possible D gene (6 bases). The CDR3 consists of 15 residues. CDR1 and CDR2 (germline): KGHSH, LQKENI. The V and J ends lost 3 bases and 6 bases respectively, with 17 bases between them. This CDR3 is CASSPDRSRGKTQYF. Here the CDR3 DNA reads TGTGCCAGCTCACCGGACCGAAGCAGGGGCAAGACCCAGTACTTC.

This clone was recorded only once. The V call is TRBV23-1, the J call TRBJ1-1; D might be TRBD1 (5 bases). TRBV23-1 is an open reading frame, and its role is uncertain. V lost 6 bases to trimming and J lost 3 bases, with 11 bases between them. There are 13 residues in the CDR3. DNA for the CDR3: TGCGCCAGCAGCCTTCGGGGGGACACTGAAGCTTTCTTT. Translated, it gives CASSLRGDTEAFF.

This clone rates as large (0.1 to 1%). V is TRBV11-3 and J is TRBJ1-6; 8 positions match TRBD1. Per germline, CDR1 SGHNT and CDR2 YENEEA. The trim removed 4 bases at V and 9 bases at J, leaving 8 bases unmatched. The CDR3 is 15 amino acids. The CDR3 sequence: CASSSQGAHGSPLHF. Here the CDR3 DNA reads TGTGCCAGCAGCTCCCAGGGGGCGCACGGTTCACCCCTCCACTTT.

J is TRBJ2-2 and V is TRBV11-3, with D uncertain. The CDR3 extends over 15 amino acids. Germline CDR1 reads SGHNT; CDR2 reads YENEEA. Trimming removed 3 bases at V and 0 bases at J, with 8 bases between. The chain's CDR3 is CASSFLAANTGELFF. CDR3 DNA sequence: TGTGCCAGCAGCTTTCTGGCTGCGAACACCGGGGAGCTGTTTTTT.

This clone has only a few counts. The chain couples TRBV6-8 to TRBJ1-1; possible D gene TRBD1, 5 bases. V lost 5 bases, J lost 4 bases, and 14 bases lay in between. The germline gives CDR1 MNHGY, CDR2 SAAAGT. This CDR3 comprises 14 residues. The CDR3 coding sequence is TGTGCCAGCAGTCGCGACAGATATGGCACTGAAGCTTTCTTT. Its translation: CASSRDRYGTEAFF.